This T cell receptor beta chain comes out of a study of T-cell memory formation after mild COVID-19. Study-wide background: The two donors had largely donor-specific TCR clusters. Study-level results: Contracting CD8+ clones were enriched in EMRA, CD4+ mainly in CM and EM. A second wave expanding day 15 to 37 was CD4+-biased; contracting clones were balanced.

The CDR3 runs 17 residues. V shed 4 bases, J shed 2 bases, and the junction held 9 bases outside the gene matches. The germline gives CDR1 SGHRS, CDR2 YFSETQ. TCRdb itself ran the 5' RACE reads through MiXCR, one entry per CDR3 protein. The repertoire consists of roughly 350,000 distinct CDR3 sequences, with around 13% occurring once and the leading ten covering over 20%. This clonotype was observed a few times. Its specificity is unknown. The rearrangement uses TRBV5-1 and TRBJ2-2, with TRBD1 matching over 9 bases. Sample: PBMCs or a T cell subset sorted from them (not recorded which). The clonotype originates from a man aged 18 to 35 who had mild COVID-19 (a few samples of this study predate the infection). Cell type and time point are not known. The CDR3 reads CASSMKPGQGNTGELFF. CDR3 nucleotide sequence: TGCGCCAGCAGCATGAAACCGGGACAGGGCAACACCGGGGAGCTGTTTTTT.